This TCR beta chain was profiled in a study of Graves' ophthalmopathy and Graves' hyperthyroidism. Germline trimming cut 8 bases from V and 5 bases from J; bases unmatched to any gene: 12. CDR1 is SNHLY and CDR2 is FYNNEI in the germline V gene. The CDR3 spans 14 residues. TCR beta CDR3 regions were amplified from RNA transcripts. After a first-round RT-PCR with HTBI primers, a second-round multiplex PCR was run. TCRdb reprocessed the multiplex PCR reads with MiXCR, giving one entry per CDR3 protein. The table has approximately 700,000 distinct CDR3 sequences, 35% to 50% seen once. This clonotype occurred once.

Material for sequencing was peripheral blood. The TCR sequence derives from an adult man with Graves' ophthalmopathy. The chain joins TRBV2 to TRBJ2-7; 7 bases are shared with TRBD1. This CDR3 is CASLNRQGVNEQYF. DNA for the CDR3: TGTGCCAGCTTAAATAGGCAGGGGGTAAACGAGCAGTACTTC.